The rows below give T cell receptor beta chains drawn from one sample of a study of siplizumab effects on memory and regulatory T cells. Method: immunoSEQ multiplex PCR; TCRdb's copy keeps in-frame clones and lacks some. The sample carries 110,000 or so clones, about 92% recorded once. The material sequenced was CD4+ T cells sorted from blood. The receptors derive from a human donor in good health. The CDR3 runs from the conserved cysteine through the conserved F or W. Fields, in order: D gene, J gene, clone size, V gene, CDR3 protein, CDR3 DNA. A D gene is named only where the DNA matches it firmly. Clone sizes are given selectively: once, few, many, or a class where the clone is expanded.

d_gene: -; j_gene: TRBJ1-1; abundance: -; v_gene: TRBV6-1; CDR3aa: CASSRAAQGNTEAFF; CDR3nt: TGTGCCAGCAGCCGCGCGGCACAGGGGAACACTGAAGCTTTCTTT
d_gene: -; j_gene: TRBJ2-3; abundance: -; v_gene: TRBV2; CDR3aa: CASNPVVTSTDTQYF; CDR3nt: TGTGCCAGCAACCCTGTCGTGACTAGCACAGATACGCAGTATTTT
d_gene: -; j_gene: TRBJ1-2; abundance: -; v_gene: TRBV28; CDR3aa: CASRLGGRANYGYTF; CDR3nt: TGTGCCAGCCGATTGGGGGGCAGGGCAAACTATGGCTACACCTTC
d_gene: -; j_gene: TRBJ2-7; abundance: -; v_gene: TRBV6-6; CDR3aa: CASSSIDNEQYF; CDR3nt: TGTGCCAGCAGCTCTATAGATAACGAGCAGTACTTC
d_gene: -; j_gene: TRBJ2-2; abundance: -; v_gene: TRBV7-3; CDR3aa: CASSTTGGAMNTGELFF; CDR3nt: TGTGCCAGCAGCACAACCGGAGGGGCCATGAACACCGGGGAGCTGTTTTTT
d_gene: TRBD1; j_gene: TRBJ1-4; abundance: -; v_gene: TRBV7-9; CDR3aa: CASSLALGDSSTNEKLFF; CDR3nt: TGTGCCAGCAGCTTAGCGCTTGGGGACAGCTCAACTAATGAAAAACTGTTTTTT
d_gene: -; j_gene: TRBJ1-1; abundance: -; v_gene: TRBV2; CDR3aa: CASSEISGRAKGRRAFF; CDR3nt: TGTGCCAGCAGTGAAATATCTGGACGGGCAAAAGGAAGAAGAGCTTTCTTT
d_gene: -; j_gene: TRBJ1-2; abundance: -; v_gene: TRBV7-9; CDR3aa: CASSLGAGDGYTF; CDR3nt: TGTGCCAGCAGCTTAGGTGCAGGGGATGGCTACACCTTC
d_gene: TRBD1; j_gene: TRBJ1-2; abundance: -; v_gene: TRBV4-2; CDR3aa: CASSETGGAGGYTF; CDR3nt: TGTGCCAGCAGCGAGACAGGGGGCGCAGGTGGCTACACCTTC
d_gene: -; j_gene: TRBJ1-1; abundance: -; v_gene: TRBV7-9; CDR3aa: CASRPTGITEAFF; CDR3nt: TGTGCCAGCAGACCCACAGGGATCACTGAAGCTTTCTTT
d_gene: TRBD1; j_gene: TRBJ2-2; abundance: -; v_gene: TRBV19; CDR3aa: CASHGTGGSGELFF; CDR3nt: TGTGCCAGTCACGGGACAGGGGGGTCCGGGGAGCTGTTTTTT
d_gene: -; j_gene: TRBJ2-7; abundance: -; v_gene: TRBV15; CDR3aa: CANPDSYYEQYF; CDR3nt: TGTGCCAACCCGGACAGTTACTACGAGCAGTACTTC
d_gene: -; j_gene: TRBJ2-7; abundance: -; v_gene: TRBV18; CDR3aa: CASSHGTAGEQYF; CDR3nt: TGTGCCAGCTCACACGGGACAGCGGGGGAGCAGTACTTC
d_gene: TRBD1; j_gene: TRBJ1-1; abundance: -; v_gene: TRBV11-2; CDR3aa: CASSYRQGDTEAFF; CDR3nt: TGTGCCAGCAGCTACCGACAGGGGGACACTGAAGCTTTCTTT
d_gene: TRBD1; j_gene: TRBJ1-1; abundance: -; v_gene: TRBV5-8; CDR3aa: CASSPLGQGGTEAFF; CDR3nt: TGTGCCAGCAGCCCCCTGGGCCAGGGGGGCACTGAAGCTTTCTTT
d_gene: -; j_gene: TRBJ2-2; abundance: -; v_gene: TRBV5-4; CDR3aa: CASSLLRSNTGELFF; CDR3nt: TGTGCCAGCAGCTTGTTAAGGAGTAACACCGGGGAGCTGTTTTTT
d_gene: -; j_gene: TRBJ2-1; abundance: -; v_gene: TRBV18; CDR3aa: CASSPARGAANEQFF; CDR3nt: TGTGCCAGCTCACCAGCGAGGGGAGCGGCCAATGAGCAGTTCTTC
d_gene: -; j_gene: TRBJ2-3; abundance: -; v_gene: TRBV30; CDR3aa: CAWSRTDTDTQYF; CDR3nt: TGTGCCTGGAGCCGGACTGATACAGATACGCAGTATTTT
d_gene: -; j_gene: TRBJ2-7; abundance: -; v_gene: TRBV19; CDR3aa: CASSSSSGGAYEQYF; CDR3nt: TGTGCCAGTAGTTCATCCTCTGGGGGAGCGTACGAGCAGTACTTC
d_gene: -; j_gene: TRBJ1-1; abundance: -; v_gene: TRBV19; CDR3aa: CATRTQGYEAFF; CDR3nt: TGTGCCACGAGAACACAGGGTTACGAAGCTTTCTTT
d_gene: -; j_gene: TRBJ1-6; abundance: -; v_gene: TRBV5-4; CDR3aa: CASSSARGRTNSPLHF; CDR3nt: TGTGCCAGCAGCTCGGCCAGGGGACGGACTAATTCACCCCTCCACTTT
d_gene: -; j_gene: TRBJ1-1; abundance: -; v_gene: TRBV11-2; CDR3aa: CASSKIRGGTEAFF; CDR3nt: TGTGCCAGCAGCAAGATCAGGGGAGGCACTGAAGCTTTCTTT
d_gene: TRBD1; j_gene: TRBJ1-6; abundance: -; v_gene: TRBV4-1; CDR3aa: CASSQGTGESPLHF; CDR3nt: TGCGCCAGCAGCCAAGGGACAGGGGAATCACCCCTCCACTTT
d_gene: TRBD1; j_gene: TRBJ1-3; abundance: -; v_gene: TRBV18; CDR3aa: CASSPFTRTGKNNRGNTIYF; CDR3nt: TGTGCCAGCTCACCTTTCACCCGGACAGGGAAAAATAATAGAGGAAACACCATATATTTT
d_gene: -; j_gene: TRBJ1-2; abundance: -; v_gene: TRBV6-1; CDR3aa: CASSEVGAGWNYGYTF; CDR3nt: TGTGCCAGCAGTGAAGTAGGGGCTGGTTGGAACTATGGCTACACCTTC
d_gene: TRBD1; j_gene: TRBJ2-3; abundance: -; v_gene: TRBV7-6; CDR3aa: CASSLGTGTDTQYF; CDR3nt: TGTGCCAGCAGCCTCGGGACAGGCACAGATACGCAGTATTTT
d_gene: -; j_gene: TRBJ1-4; abundance: -; v_gene: TRBV5-1; CDR3aa: CASSLAGGPFEKLFF; CDR3nt: TGCGCCAGCAGCTTGGCGGGGGGACCTTTCGAAAAACTGTTTTTT
d_gene: TRBD1; j_gene: TRBJ1-1; abundance: -; v_gene: TRBV10-3; CDR3aa: CAITGGQGARTEAFF; CDR3nt: TGTGCCATCACCGGGGGACAGGGGGCGAGGACTGAAGCTTTCTTT
d_gene: TRBD1; j_gene: TRBJ2-7; abundance: -; v_gene: TRBV19; CDR3aa: CASSRDRASEQYF; CDR3nt: TGTGCCAGTAGTCGGGACAGGGCCTCCGAGCAGTACTTC
d_gene: -; j_gene: TRBJ2-1; abundance: -; v_gene: TRBV5-1; CDR3aa: CASSLSGALNNEQFF; CDR3nt: TGCGCCAGCAGCTTGTCAGGGGCTCTGAACAATGAGCAGTTCTTC
d_gene: TRBD2; j_gene: TRBJ2-2; abundance: -; v_gene: TRBV11-2; CDR3aa: CASSLEAGGEHRGAVF; CDR3nt: TGTGCCAGCAGCTTAGAGGCGGGGGGCGAACACCGGGGAGCTGTTTTT
d_gene: TRBD1; j_gene: TRBJ1-2; abundance: -; v_gene: TRBV30; CDR3aa: CAFDRDNYGYTF; CDR3nt: TGTGCCTTTGACAGGGATAACTATGGCTACACCTTC
d_gene: TRBD1; j_gene: TRBJ1-5; abundance: -; v_gene: TRBV30; CDR3aa: CAWSAGGFQPQHF; CDR3nt: TGTGCCTGGAGTGCAGGGGGTTTTCAGCCCCAGCATTTT
d_gene: TRBD1; j_gene: TRBJ1-5; abundance: -; v_gene: TRBV6-1; CDR3aa: CASTALQGGNQPQHF; CDR3nt: TGTGCCAGCACCGCCCTTCAGGGGGGCAATCAGCCCCAGCATTTT
d_gene: -; j_gene: TRBJ2-1; abundance: -; v_gene: TRBV5-1; CDR3aa: CASSPPLGQYNEQFF; CDR3nt: TGCGCCAGCAGCCCACCCCTCGGACAGTACAATGAGCAGTTCTTC
d_gene: -; j_gene: TRBJ1-1; abundance: -; v_gene: TRBV5-6; CDR3aa: CASSFEVGRADTEAFF; CDR3nt: TGTGCCAGCAGCTTTGAGGTTGGCAGGGCAGACACTGAAGCTTTCTTT
d_gene: -; j_gene: TRBJ1-2; abundance: -; v_gene: TRBV9; CDR3aa: CASSVEGRDGYTF; CDR3nt: TGTGCCAGCAGCGTCGAGGGGCGGGATGGCTACACCTTC
d_gene: -; j_gene: TRBJ2-3; abundance: -; v_gene: TRBV11-1; CDR3aa: CASSSTDTQYF; CDR3nt: TGTGCCAGCAGCTCCACAGATACGCAGTATTTT
d_gene: TRBD2; j_gene: TRBJ2-1; abundance: -; v_gene: TRBV5-1; CDR3aa: CASSTPGLGENEQFF; CDR3nt: TGCGCCAGCAGCACCCCGGGACTAGGGGAAAATGAGCAGTTCTTC
d_gene: TRBD2; j_gene: TRBJ2-1; abundance: -; v_gene: TRBV7-3; CDR3aa: CASSSSGTYEQFF; CDR3nt: TGTGCCAGCAGCTCTAGCGGGACATATGAGCAGTTCTTC
d_gene: -; j_gene: TRBJ2-7; abundance: -; v_gene: TRBV4-1; CDR3aa: CASSQVQGYEQYF; CDR3nt: TGCGCCAGCAGCCAAGTTCAGGGCTACGAGCAGTACTTC
d_gene: TRBD1; j_gene: TRBJ2-1; abundance: -; v_gene: TRBV5-1; CDR3aa: CASTPQRGTGTGEQFF; CDR3nt: TGCGCCAGCACCCCCCAGCGCGGGACAGGCACGGGTGAGCAGTTCTTC
d_gene: -; j_gene: TRBJ1-3; abundance: few; v_gene: TRBV6-1; CDR3aa: CASGDPFSGNTIYF; CDR3nt: TGTGCCAGCGGGGACCCCTTCTCTGGAAACACCATATATTTT
d_gene: -; j_gene: TRBJ1-4; abundance: -; v_gene: TRBV6-1; CDR3aa: CASSEPPVNEKLFF; CDR3nt: TGTGCCAGCAGTGAACCGCCAGTCAATGAAAAACTGTTTTTT
d_gene: -; j_gene: TRBJ1-4; abundance: -; v_gene: TRBV10-3; CDR3aa: CAIRTGQNEKLFF; CDR3nt: TGTGCCATCAGGACCGGACAGAATGAAAAACTGTTTTTT
d_gene: -; j_gene: TRBJ2-7; abundance: -; v_gene: TRBV5-4; CDR3aa: CASSLEWPGTYEQYF; CDR3nt: TGTGCCAGCAGCTTGGAATGGCCCGGTACCTACGAGCAGTACTTC
d_gene: -; j_gene: TRBJ1-1; abundance: -; v_gene: TRBV7-2; CDR3aa: CASSANANTEAFF; CDR3nt: TGTGCCAGCAGCGCGAACGCGAACACTGAAGCTTTCTTT
d_gene: -; j_gene: TRBJ2-4; abundance: -; v_gene: TRBV6-1; CDR3aa: CASSDHVGAKNIQYF; CDR3nt: TGTGCCAGCAGTGACCACGTAGGCGCCAAAAACATTCAGTACTTC
d_gene: -; j_gene: TRBJ2-7; abundance: -; v_gene: TRBV6-5; CDR3aa: CASSAGTAGSYEQYF; CDR3nt: TGTGCCAGCAGTGCCGGGACAGCGGGTTCCTACGAGCAGTACTTC
d_gene: TRBD1; j_gene: TRBJ2-2; abundance: -; v_gene: TRBV5-5; CDR3aa: CASSWTGPNTGELFF; CDR3nt: TGTGCCAGCAGCTGGACAGGGCCAAACACCGGGGAGCTGTTTTTT
d_gene: -; j_gene: TRBJ2-3; abundance: -; v_gene: TRBV19; CDR3aa: CASSITGTDTQYF; CDR3nt: TGTGCCAGTAGTATAACAGGAACCGATACGCAGTATTTT
d_gene: -; j_gene: TRBJ1-4; abundance: -; v_gene: TRBV7-2; CDR3aa: CASSLNLLRQEKLFF; CDR3nt: TGTGCCAGCAGCCTAAACCTGCTGCGACAGGAAAAACTGTTTTTT
d_gene: -; j_gene: TRBJ1-1; abundance: -; v_gene: TRBV12-2; CDR3aa: CASRPPFPSDTEAFF; CDR3nt: TGTGCAAGTCGCCCTCCCTTTCCTTCGGACACTGAAGCTTTCTTT